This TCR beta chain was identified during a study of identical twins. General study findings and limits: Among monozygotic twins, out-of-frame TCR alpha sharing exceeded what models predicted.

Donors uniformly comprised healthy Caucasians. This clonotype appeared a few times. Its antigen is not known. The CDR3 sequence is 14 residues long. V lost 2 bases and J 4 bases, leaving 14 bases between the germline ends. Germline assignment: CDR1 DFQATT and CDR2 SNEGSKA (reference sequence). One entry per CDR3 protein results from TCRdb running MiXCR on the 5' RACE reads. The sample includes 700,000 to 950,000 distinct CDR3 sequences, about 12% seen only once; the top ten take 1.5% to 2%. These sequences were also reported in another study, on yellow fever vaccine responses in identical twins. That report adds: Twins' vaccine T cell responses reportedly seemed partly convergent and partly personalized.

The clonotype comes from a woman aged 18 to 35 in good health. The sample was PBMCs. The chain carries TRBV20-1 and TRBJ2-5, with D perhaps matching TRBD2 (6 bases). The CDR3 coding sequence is TGCAGTGCTAGATCCGGGAGTCTGATAGAGACCCAGTACTTC. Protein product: CSARSGSLIETQYF.